The 24 T cell receptor beta chains below come from one sample, sequenced in a study of cytomegalovirus exposure and HLA in healthy donors. Using immunoSEQ multiplex PCR, the repertoire was profiled, and TCRdb retains in-frame clones only, with some absent. Of fewer than 120,000 clones detected, roughly 89% appear once; the ten largest clones hold under 2%. The sample comprised PBMCs. The receptors originated from a woman aged 18-29 years in good health and CMV-seronegative.

The J gene is TRBJ1-5, the V gene TRBV5-6; 9 bases agree with TRBD1. Germline-derived CDR1 and CDR2 are SGHDT and YYEEEE. There are 16 residues in the CDR3. The V segment lost 2 bases and the J segment 7 bases; nucleotides outside the gene matches: 10. CDR3 residues: CASSFRDRDLRQPQHF. CDR3 coding DNA: TGTGCCAGCAGCTTCCGGGACAGGGACCTCAGGCAGCCCCAGCATTTT.

The V call is TRBV5-6, the J call TRBJ1-1, with D perhaps TRBD1 (6 bases). V gave up 0 bases and J gave up 9 bases, with 21 bases separating them. In germline, CDR1 is SGHDT, CDR2 YYEEEE. The CDR3 runs to 16 residues. CDR3 loop: CASSLEWGGAIQQAFF. Written as DNA, the CDR3 is TGTGCCAGCAGCTTGGAATGGGGGGGCGCGATTCAACAAGCTTTCTTT.

This sequence joins TRBV7-8 and TRBJ2-7; 7 bases line up with TRBD1. CDR3 length equals 16 residues. Trimming at V came to 5 bases and at J to 4 bases, leaving 14 bases not matched to a gene. The V gene's germline CDR1 is SGHVS and CDR2 FQNEAQ. The CDR3 here is CASSEGQEHRRYEQYF. CDR3 DNA sequence: TGTGCCAGCAGCGAAGGACAGGAACACCGGAGGTACGAGCAGTACTTC.

The chain combines TRBV7-2 with TRBJ2-7; D may be TRBD1 (6 bases). Trimming took 4 bases from V and 2 from J, leaving 15 bases between them. Germline V gene lookup returns CDR1 SGHTA and CDR2 FQGNSA. The CDR3 loop spans 15 amino acids. This CDR3 reads CASSSFDRFAYEQYF. DNA for the CDR3: TGTGCCAGCAGCTCTTTCGACAGGTTCGCCTACGAGCAGTACTTC.

The chain couples TRBV27 to TRBJ2-2; 12 bases agree with TRBD2. Germline CDR1 MNHEY, CDR2 SMNVEV (reference sequence). Losses at the gene ends were 6 bases for V and 7 bases for J; bases not matched to a gene: 12. The CDR3 runs to 17 residues. The DNA for the CDR3 is TGTGCCAGCAGCCTTCACAGGACTAGCGGGGTTAGCGGGGAGCTGTTTTTT. The encoded protein is CASSLHRTSGVSGELFF.

V usage is TRBV4-3 and J usage is TRBJ2-2, with TRBD1 matching over 10 bases. Germline V gene lookup returns CDR1 LGHNA and CDR2 YSLEER. The CDR3 extends over 17 amino acids. Trimming at V came to 4 bases and at J to 2 bases, leaving 7 bases not matched to a gene. The chain's CDR3 is CASSRVGQGGNTGELFF. CDR3 bases: TGCGCCAGCAGCCGAGTTGGACAGGGGGGTAACACCGGGGAGCTGTTTTTT.

The chain links TRBV7-9 to TRBJ1-1; 10 nucleotides line up with TRBD1. The V gene end was trimmed by 5 bases and the J gene end by 3 bases; junction bases not matched to a gene: 6. The CDR3 sequence is 15 residues long. Per the germline V gene, CDR1 is SEHNR and CDR2 is FQNEAQ (reference sequence). CDR3: CASSPGQGIDTEAFF. The CDR3 DNA reads TGTGCCAGCAGCCCGGGACAGGGGATTGACACTGAAGCTTTCTTT.

The genes are TRBV5-1 and TRBJ2-7, with TRBD1 matching 10 bases. The V gene end was trimmed by 0 bases and the J gene end by 6 bases; junction bases not matched to a gene: 3. This CDR3 is 14 amino acids long. Germline CDR1 SGHRS, CDR2 YFSETQ. In DNA, the CDR3 is TGCGCCAGCAGCTTGGAAGGACAGGGGGTCGAGCAGTACTTC. As protein: CASSLEGQGVEQYF.

The rearrangement joins TRBV7-8 to TRBJ2-3; D ambiguous. Trimming took off 5 bases at V and 0 bases at J, with 9 bases between the two ends. This CDR3 region has 14 residues. From germline, CDR1 is SGHVS and CDR2 FQNEAQ. The CDR3 loop reads CASSASRSTDTQYF. CDR3 sequence (DNA): TGTGCCAGCAGCGCCTCGCGGAGCACAGATACGCAGTATTTT. Using reference TRBV7-8 and TRBJ2-3 for the parts outside the CDR3, the full variable domain is GAGVSQSPRYKVAKRGQDVALRCDPISGHVSLFWYQQALGQGPEFLTYFQNEAQLDKSGLPSDRFFAERPEGSVSTLKIQRTQQEDSAVYLCASSASRSTDTQYFGPGTRLTVL.

This sequence joins TRBV9 and TRBJ1-1; perhaps TRBD1 as D (5 bases). CDR1 SGDLS and CDR2 YYNGEE come from the germline V gene. V was cut by 3 bases and J by 1 base, with 13 bases left in between. The CDR3 runs to 15 residues. For the CDR3, the DNA is TGTGCCAGCAGCGGATTCGGACAAGAGAACACTGAAGCTTTCTTT. Translated, it gives CASSGFGQENTEAFF.

The genes are TRBV7-3 and TRBJ2-1; the match to TRBD2 covers 8 bases. The CDR3 is 16 amino acids. Germline CDR1 reads SGHTA; CDR2 reads FQGTGA. J gave up 9 bases and V 5 bases, and 15 bases lay outside the gene matches. The CDR3 protein is CASSPPGTRAGREQFF. CDR3 in DNA: TGTGCCAGCAGCCCCCCCGGGACTAGAGCCGGACGTGAGCAGTTCTTC.

This clone occurred once. This chain links TRBV7-9 with TRBJ2-1; 10 bases fit TRBD1. The CDR3 extends over 15 amino acids. V trimming: 1 base; J trimming: 4 bases; junction bases outside the gene matches: 1. Germline values: CDR1 SEHNR, CDR2 FQNEAQ (reference sequence). This CDR3 reads CASSLGQGAYNEQFF. The CDR3 nucleotides are TGTGCCAGCAGCTTAGGACAGGGGGCGTACAATGAGCAGTTCTTC.

The genes are TRBV4-2 and TRBJ2-5; a weak D match, TRBD1 (5 bases). The CDR3 covers 15 residues. Trimming took 0 bases from V and 0 from J, leaving 8 bases between them. From germline, CDR1 is LGHNA and CDR2 YNFKEQ. The CDR3 loop is CASSQEGHNQETQYF. Here the CDR3 DNA reads TGTGCCAGCAGCCAAGAGGGGCATAACCAAGAGACCCAGTACTTC.

The chain is built from TRBV5-5 and TRBJ1-1; D not certain. CDR3 length: 15 amino acids. Germline V lookup: CDR1 SGHKS, CDR2 YYEKEE (reference sequence). V lost 3 bases and J 6 bases, leaving 18 bases between the germline ends. The CDR3 here is CASSYPTDGIAEAFF. CDR3 sequence (DNA): TGTGCCAGCAGCTATCCGACGGACGGGATCGCTGAAGCTTTCTTT.

The chain recombines TRBV7-6 with TRBJ1-4; the D gene is possibly TRBD1 (5 bases). Germline V lookup: CDR1 SGHVS, CDR2 FNYEAQ. This CDR3 spans 17 amino acids. V lost 2 bases and J 8 bases, leaving 21 bases between the germline ends. The CDR3 sequence: CASSLTLWGDQGEKLFF. CDR3 bases: TGTGCCAGCAGCTTAACACTCTGGGGCGACCAGGGAGAAAAACTGTTTTTT.

This clone was counted a single time. The genes are TRBV6-8 and TRBJ1-5, with a possible D match to TRBD1 (5 bases). Trimming shortened V by 0 bases and J by 1 base, and 10 bases separated the two germline ends. Germline V CDR1 and CDR2: MNHGY, SAAAGT. This CDR3 has 16 amino acids. The CDR3 bases are TGTGCCAGCAGTTACTCCGCAGGGATGAGCAATCAGCCCCAGCATTTT. As protein: CASSYSAGMSNQPQHF.

The V gene is TRBV7-9, the J gene TRBJ2-7; D unclear. V lost 4 bases to trimming and J lost 2 bases, with 12 bases between them. Germline lookup yields CDR1 SEHNR and CDR2 FQNEAQ (reference sequence). This CDR3 comprises 14 residues. The CDR3 region has the DNA TGTGCCAGCAGCTCTAGTTCCTTCCCCTACGAGCAGTACTTC. Encoded protein: CASSSSSFPYEQYF.

The chain links TRBV4-1 to TRBJ1-5, with 10 bases identical to TRBD1. This CDR3 contains 14 residues. CDR1 and CDR2 from the germline V gene are MGHRA and YSYEKL. Losses at the gene ends were 3 bases for V and 8 bases for J; bases not matched to a gene: 4. Here the CDR3 DNA reads TGCGCCAGCAGCCAGACAGGGGGCAGGGAGCCCCAGCATTTT. Translation gives CASSQTGGREPQHF.

The chain uses TRBV7-3 and TRBJ1-2; TRBD1 matches at 8 bases. The germline gives CDR1 SGHTA, CDR2 FQGTGA. The CDR3 is 13 residues long. V was clipped by 5 bases and J by 5 bases; unmatched bases: 4. The CDR3: CASSPGQAYGYTF. CDR3 in DNA: TGTGCCAGCAGCCCGGGACAGGCTTATGGCTACACCTTC.

The gene calls are TRBV28 and TRBJ1-1, with no clear D. CDR1 is MDHEN and CDR2 is SYDVKM in the germline V gene. Trimming took 5 bases from V and 4 from J, leaving 8 bases between them. The CDR3 extends over 12 amino acids. This CDR3 reads CASSPRGTEAFF. The DNA of the CDR3 is TGTGCCAGCAGTCCCCGGGGCACTGAAGCTTTCTTT.

This clone was recorded only once. Relative to the germline gene, one junction end is altered; a read error may explain this. The chain is built from TRBV15 and TRBJ1-2; D ambiguous. Germline V lookup: CDR1 LNHNV, CDR2 YYDKDF (reference sequence). This CDR3 region has 14 residues. Here the CDR3 reads CATSRDSTLGRMYF. The CDR3 nucleotides read TGTGCCACCAGCAGAGACTCTACCCTTGGGAGGATGTACTTC.

V usage is TRBV5-5 and J usage is TRBJ1-5; 8 positions agree with TRBD1. The CDR3 runs to 17 residues. Unmatched junction bases numbered 9, after V lost 3 bases and J lost 1 base. Germline V lookup: CDR1 SGHKS, CDR2 YYEKEE (reference sequence). CDR3 sequence reads: CASSSGQAGVSNQPQHF. In nucleotides, the CDR3 is TGTGCCAGCAGCTCGGGACAGGCGGGAGTCAGCAATCAGCCCCAGCATTTT.

J is TRBJ1-2 and V is TRBV13; 7 bases agree with TRBD1. The junction had 8 bases not matched to a gene; V was cut back by 6 bases and J by 4 bases. There are 14 residues in the CDR3. The V gene's germline CDR1 is PRHDT and CDR2 FYEKMQ (reference sequence). CDR3 DNA: TGTGCCAGCAGAAACTCCCGGGACAGCTATGGCTACACCTTC. Translating gives CASRNSRDSYGYTF.

This rearrangement joins TRBV19 to TRBJ2-7; a possible D gene is TRBD2 (5 bases). The CDR3 totals 13 residues. The germline V gene encodes CDR1 LNHDA and CDR2 SQIVND (reference sequence). The V and J ends lost 3 bases and 3 bases respectively, with 9 bases between them. CDR3 DNA: TGTGCCAGTAGTATGTATGAGGGCTACGAGCAGTACTTC. Translating gives CASSMYEGYEQYF. The full variable domain, completed using reference TRBV19 and TRBJ2-7, is DGGITQSPKYLFRKEGQNVTLSCEQNLNHDAMYWYRQDPGQGLRLIYYSQIVNDFQKGDIAEGYSVSREKKESFPLTVTSAQKNPTAFYLCASSMYEGYEQYFGPGTRLTVT.